These 8 T cell receptor beta chains came from one sample sequenced in a study of shared clonotypes between healthy human individuals. The data were produced by immunoSEQ multiplex PCR, yet TCRdb's version contains in-frame clones alone and is incomplete. The sample carries 1.5 million to 2.5 million clones, around 96% recorded once. Naive-designated CD8 cells lacked CD45RO, were positively enriched for CCR7, and omitted terminally differentiated effector memory CD45RA+ cells. The sample was naive CD8+ T cells sorted from blood. The receptors stem from a man between 18 and 35 years old in good health.

V gene TRBV27 combines with J gene TRBJ1-2; TRBD1 is a possible D gene (5 bases). This CDR3 region has 16 residues. From germline, CDR1 is MNHEY and CDR2 SMNVEV (reference sequence). V was trimmed by 0 bases and J by 1 base, leaving 12 bases between them. CDR3 sequence reads: CASSLSAGVLNYGYTF. CDR3 nucleotides: TGTGCCAGCAGTTTATCGGCGGGGGTCCTTAACTATGGCTACACCTTC.

The rearrangement uses TRBV11-2 and TRBJ2-2, with unresolved D. Trimming pared 2 bases from V and 4 bases from J, leaving 14 bases between. CDR3 length: 16 residues. Germline CDR1 SGHAT, CDR2 FQNNGV. As DNA, the CDR3 is TGTGCCAGCAGCTTATTACCCAACCTCCGCACCGGGGAGCTGTTTTTT. Its translation: CASSLLPNLRTGELFF. The whole variable domain, filled in from reference TRBV11-2 and TRBJ2-2, reads EAGVAQSPRYKIIEKRQSVAFWCNPISGHATLYWYQQILGQGPKLLIQFQNNGVVDDSQLPKDRFSAERLKGVDSTLKIQPAKLEDSAVYLCASSLLPNLRTGELFFGEGSRLTVL.

The gene calls are TRBV4-2 and TRBJ2-7, with D possibly TRBD2 on 7 matching bases. V shed 2 bases and J shed 1 base, with 15 bases lying between them. Germline values: CDR1 LGHNA, CDR2 YNFKEQ. The length of the CDR3 is 16 residues. The DNA of the CDR3 is TGTGCCAGCAGCCAATTTTTAGGGGGGGAGTCCTACGAGCAGTACTTC. This codes for CASSQFLGGESYEQYF.

J is TRBJ2-7 and V is TRBV7-9; 8 nucleotides agree with TRBD1. J gave up 1 base and V 5 bases, and 10 bases lay outside the gene matches. CDR3 length: 16 amino acids. CDR1 and CDR2 (germline): SEHNR, FQNEAQ (reference sequence). The CDR3 nucleotides are TGTGCCAGCAGCCCTAGCCCCGGGACAGGATCCTACGAGCAGTACTTC. Encoded protein: CASSPSPGTGSYEQYF.

The sample holds one count of this clone. V and J are TRBV6-7 and TRBJ1-5, with 12 bases lining up with TRBD1. TRBV6-7 is reported as an ORF; its role is uncertain. V lost 2 bases, J lost 9 bases, and 11 bases stayed unmatched. This CDR3 region has 17 residues. The CDR3 protein is CASSYRDRGRTWGPQHF. DNA of the CDR3: TGTGCCAGCAGTTACCGGGACAGGGGGCGGACCTGGGGGCCCCAGCATTTT.

Only a few counts were recorded for this clone. Other DNA sequences from this sample encode an identical CDR3 as well. V gene TRBV6-1 combines with J gene TRBJ2-7; TRBD1 aligns across 7 bases. V lost 4 bases to trimming and J lost 2 bases; unmatched junction nucleotides: 5. The germline gives CDR1 MNHNS, CDR2 SASEGT. CDR3 size: 14 residues. DNA for the CDR3: TGTGCCAGCAGTGTACGGGACAGCACCTACGAGCAGTACTTC. It is translated as CASSVRDSTYEQYF.

Turning to this clone: This may be a read error: a much more frequent sequence differs by one nucleotide. The chain recombines TRBV5-8 with TRBJ2-7; no reliable D call. CDR1 and CDR2 from the germline V gene are SGHTS and YDEGEE. V dropped 4 bases and J dropped 0 bases, with 2 bases sitting between them. The CDR3 is 11 residues long. This CDR3 is CASSISYEQYF. The CDR3 DNA sequence: TGTGCCAGCAGCATCTCCTACGAGCAGTACTTC.

This chain links TRBV9 with TRBJ2-1; weak D call: TRBD2 (6 bases). Per germline, CDR1 SGDLS and CDR2 YYNGEE. The CDR3 consists of 15 residues. V was shortened by 3 bases and J by 2 bases, with 12 bases between the two germline ends. The CDR3 bases are TGTGCCAGCAGCGCGGGACTCCCGCCCTACAATGAGCAGTTCTTC. This sequence encodes CASSAGLPPYNEQFF. Using reference TRBV9 and TRBJ2-1 for the parts outside the CDR3, the full variable domain is DSGVTQTPKHLITATGQRVTLRCSPRSGDLSVYWYQQSLDQGLQFLIQYYNGEERAKGNILERFSAQQFPDLHSELNLSSLELGDSALYFCASSAGLPPYNEQFFGPGTRLTVL.